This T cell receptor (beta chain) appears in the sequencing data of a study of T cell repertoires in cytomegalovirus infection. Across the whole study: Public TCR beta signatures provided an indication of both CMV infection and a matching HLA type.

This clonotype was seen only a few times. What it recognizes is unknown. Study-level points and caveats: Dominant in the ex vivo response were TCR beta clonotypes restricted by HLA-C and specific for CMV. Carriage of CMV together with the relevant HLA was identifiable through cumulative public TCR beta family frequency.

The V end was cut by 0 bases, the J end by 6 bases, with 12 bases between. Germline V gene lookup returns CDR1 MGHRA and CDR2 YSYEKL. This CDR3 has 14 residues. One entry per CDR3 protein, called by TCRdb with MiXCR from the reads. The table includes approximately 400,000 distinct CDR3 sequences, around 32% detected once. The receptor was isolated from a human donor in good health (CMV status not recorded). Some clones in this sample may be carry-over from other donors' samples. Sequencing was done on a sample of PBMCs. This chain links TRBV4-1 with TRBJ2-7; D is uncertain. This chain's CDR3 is CASSQDQPISEQYF. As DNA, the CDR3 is TGCGCCAGCAGCCAAGATCAGCCTATATCCGAGCAGTACTTC.